This T cell receptor (beta chain) was identified during a study of neurological immune-mediated disorders. Study information: Relapsing-remitting patients made up about 90% of the roughly 34 multiple sclerosis patients, and secondary progressive patients made up 3.

Trimming at V came to 5 bases and at J to 7 bases, leaving 8 bases not matched to a gene. CDR3 length: 15 amino acids. The germline CDR1 and CDR2 sequences are LGHDT and YNNKEL (reference sequence). This clonotype has ten or more counts. Its cognate antigen is unknown. General study results and limits: The greatest TCR clonal expansion occurred in HTLV-1-associated myelopathy and the least in multiple sclerosis, which fell below healthy controls.

cDNA was made by 5'RACE with 10-nucleotide random UMIs. TCRdb fed the 5' RACE reads into MiXCR, producing one record per CDR3 protein. The table includes some 50,000 distinct CDR3 sequences, 1.5% to 2% detected once. The chain combines TRBV3-1 with TRBJ1-6, with TRBD1 identical over 7 bases. This sequence originates from a woman in her 40s with multiple sclerosis. The sequenced material came from PBMCs. The CDR3 bases are TGTGCCAGCAGCATTTACGGGACAGAGAATTCACCCCTCCACTTT. This encodes CASSIYGTENSPLHF.